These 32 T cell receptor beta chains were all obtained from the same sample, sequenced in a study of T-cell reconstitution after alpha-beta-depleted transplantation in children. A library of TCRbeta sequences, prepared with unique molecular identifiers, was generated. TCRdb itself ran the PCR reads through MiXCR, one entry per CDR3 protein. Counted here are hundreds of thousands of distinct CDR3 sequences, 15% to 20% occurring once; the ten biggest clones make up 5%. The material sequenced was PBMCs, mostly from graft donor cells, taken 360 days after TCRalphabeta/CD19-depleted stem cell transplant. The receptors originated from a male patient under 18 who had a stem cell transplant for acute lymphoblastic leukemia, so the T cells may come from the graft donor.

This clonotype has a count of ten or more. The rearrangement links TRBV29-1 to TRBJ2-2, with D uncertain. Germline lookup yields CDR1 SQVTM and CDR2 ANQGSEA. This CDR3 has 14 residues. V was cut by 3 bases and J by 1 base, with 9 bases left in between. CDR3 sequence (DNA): TGCAGCGTTGATCGTACGGGGAACACCGGGGAGCTGTTTTTT. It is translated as CSVDRTGNTGELFF.

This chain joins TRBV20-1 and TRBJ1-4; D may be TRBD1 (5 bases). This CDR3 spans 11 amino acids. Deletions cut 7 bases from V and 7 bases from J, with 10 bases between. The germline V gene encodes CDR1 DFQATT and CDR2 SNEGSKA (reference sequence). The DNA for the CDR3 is TGCAGTGGTACAGGAGGTGAAAAACTGTTTTTT. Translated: CSGTGGEKLFF.

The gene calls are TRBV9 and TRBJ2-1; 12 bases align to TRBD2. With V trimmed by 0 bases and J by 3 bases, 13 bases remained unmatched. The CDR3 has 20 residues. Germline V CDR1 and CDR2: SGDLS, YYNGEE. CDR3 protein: CASSVGTSGVGKRLYNEQFF. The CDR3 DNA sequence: TGTGCCAGCAGCGTAGGGACTAGCGGGGTGGGGAAGCGGCTCTACAATGAGCAGTTCTTC.

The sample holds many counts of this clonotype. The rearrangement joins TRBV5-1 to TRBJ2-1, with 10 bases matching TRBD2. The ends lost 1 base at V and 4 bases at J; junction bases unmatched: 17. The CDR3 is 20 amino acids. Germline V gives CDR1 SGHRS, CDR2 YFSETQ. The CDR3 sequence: CASSLKASGVAGGLYNEQFF. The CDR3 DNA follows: TGCGCCAGCAGCTTGAAGGCTTCGGGGGTAGCGGGAGGCCTATACAATGAGCAGTTCTTC.

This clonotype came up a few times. The CDR3 sequence is CASSLGDLGYEQYF. The CDR3 DNA reads as TGCGCCAGCAGCCTCGGGGATTTAGGGTACGAGCAGTACTTC. The chain joins TRBV4-1 to TRBJ2-7, with a weak D call TRBD2 (5 bases). From germline, CDR1 is MGHRA and CDR2 YSYEKL. This CDR3 region has 14 residues. Trimming left V 4 bases short and J 4 bases short, with 14 bases between.

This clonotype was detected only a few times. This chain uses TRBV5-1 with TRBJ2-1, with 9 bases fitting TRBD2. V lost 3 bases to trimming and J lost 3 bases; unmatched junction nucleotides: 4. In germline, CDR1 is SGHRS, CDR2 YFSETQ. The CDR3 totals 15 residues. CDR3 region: CASSWVAGDYNEQFF. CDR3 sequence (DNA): TGCGCCAGCAGCTGGGTAGCGGGAGACTACAATGAGCAGTTCTTC.

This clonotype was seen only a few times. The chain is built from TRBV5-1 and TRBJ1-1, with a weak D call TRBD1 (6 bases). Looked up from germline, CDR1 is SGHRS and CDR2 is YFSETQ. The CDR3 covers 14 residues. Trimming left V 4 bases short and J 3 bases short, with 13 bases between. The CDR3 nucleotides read TGCGCCAGCAGCGGGACGACAGGCTACACTGAAGCTTTCTTT. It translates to CASSGTTGYTEAFF.

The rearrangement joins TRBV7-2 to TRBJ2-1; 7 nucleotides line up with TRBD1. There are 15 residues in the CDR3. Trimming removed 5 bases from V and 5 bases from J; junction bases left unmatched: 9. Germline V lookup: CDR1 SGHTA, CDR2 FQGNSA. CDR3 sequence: CASSTHGTVNNEQFF. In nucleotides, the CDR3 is TGTGCCAGCAGCACCCACGGGACAGTAAACAATGAGCAGTTCTTC.

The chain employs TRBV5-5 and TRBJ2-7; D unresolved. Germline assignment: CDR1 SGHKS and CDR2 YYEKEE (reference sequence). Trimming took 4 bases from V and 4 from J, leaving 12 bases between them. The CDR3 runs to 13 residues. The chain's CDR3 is CASSLPTRYEQYF. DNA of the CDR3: TGTGCCAGCAGCCTTCCGACTCGGTACGAGCAGTACTTC.

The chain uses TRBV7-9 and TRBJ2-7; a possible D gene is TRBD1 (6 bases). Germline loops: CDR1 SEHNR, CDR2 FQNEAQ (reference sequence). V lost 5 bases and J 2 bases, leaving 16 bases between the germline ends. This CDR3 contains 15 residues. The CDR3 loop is CASSGSGTSTYEQYF. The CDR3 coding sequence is TGTGCCAGCAGCGGATCCGGGACAAGCACCTACGAGCAGTACTTC.

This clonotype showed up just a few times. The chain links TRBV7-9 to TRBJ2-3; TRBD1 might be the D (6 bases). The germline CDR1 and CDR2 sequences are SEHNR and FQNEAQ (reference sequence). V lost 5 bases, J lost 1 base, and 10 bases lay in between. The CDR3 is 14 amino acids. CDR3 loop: CASSPGDGTDTQYF. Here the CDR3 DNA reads TGTGCCAGCAGCCCAGGGGACGGCACAGATACGCAGTATTTT.

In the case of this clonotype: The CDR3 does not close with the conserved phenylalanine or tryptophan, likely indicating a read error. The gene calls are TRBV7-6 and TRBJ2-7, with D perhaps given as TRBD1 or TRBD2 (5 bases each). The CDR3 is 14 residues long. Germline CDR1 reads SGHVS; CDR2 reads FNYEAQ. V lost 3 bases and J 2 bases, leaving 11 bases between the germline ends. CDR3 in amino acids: CASSFRDGAYEQYL. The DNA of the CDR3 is TGTGCCAGCAGCTTCAGGGACGGGGCCTACGAGCAGTACCTC.

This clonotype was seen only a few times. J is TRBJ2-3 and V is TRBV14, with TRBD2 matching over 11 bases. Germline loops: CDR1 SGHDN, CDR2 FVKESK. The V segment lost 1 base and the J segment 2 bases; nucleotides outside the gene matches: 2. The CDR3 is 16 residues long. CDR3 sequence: CASSQVTSGNTDTQYF. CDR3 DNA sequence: TGTGCCAGCAGCCAAGTGACTAGCGGGAACACAGATACGCAGTATTTT.

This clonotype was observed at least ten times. CDR3 nucleotides: TGCAGTGCTGCCAGGGGATCTGTGCGTGGCGAGCAGTACTTC. Translated, it gives CSAARGSVRGEQYF. The V gene is TRBV20-1, the J gene TRBJ2-7; possibly TRBD1 for D (6 bases). The CDR3 sequence is 14 residues long. Looked up from germline, CDR1 is DFQATT and CDR2 is SNEGSKA (reference sequence). The germline V and J ends were trimmed by 5 bases and 6 bases, with 20 bases remaining between them.

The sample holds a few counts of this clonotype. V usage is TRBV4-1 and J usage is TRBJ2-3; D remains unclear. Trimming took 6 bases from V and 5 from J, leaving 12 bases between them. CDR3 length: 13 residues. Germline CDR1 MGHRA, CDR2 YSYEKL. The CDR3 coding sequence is TGCGCCAGCAGTTTCAAGATTCAAGATACGCAGTATTTT. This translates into CASSFKIQDTQYF.

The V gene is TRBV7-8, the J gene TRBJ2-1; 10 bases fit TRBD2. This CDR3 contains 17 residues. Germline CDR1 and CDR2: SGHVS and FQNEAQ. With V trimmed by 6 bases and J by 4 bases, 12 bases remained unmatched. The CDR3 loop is CASRPTQSGRGYNEQFF. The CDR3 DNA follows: TGTGCCAGCAGGCCAACTCAAAGCGGGAGGGGTTACAATGAGCAGTTCTTC.

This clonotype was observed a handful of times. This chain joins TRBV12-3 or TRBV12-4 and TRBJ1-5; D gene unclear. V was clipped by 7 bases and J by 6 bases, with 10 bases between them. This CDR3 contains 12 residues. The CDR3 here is CASTPGGQPQHF. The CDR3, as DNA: TGTGCCAGCACCCCCGGCGGTCAGCCCCAGCATTTT.

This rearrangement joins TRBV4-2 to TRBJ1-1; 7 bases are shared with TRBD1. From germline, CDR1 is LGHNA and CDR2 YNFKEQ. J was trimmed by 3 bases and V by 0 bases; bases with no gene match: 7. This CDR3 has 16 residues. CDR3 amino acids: CASSQEGGVGDTEAFF. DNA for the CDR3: TGTGCCAGCAGCCAAGAAGGGGGCGTAGGGGACACTGAAGCTTTCTTT.

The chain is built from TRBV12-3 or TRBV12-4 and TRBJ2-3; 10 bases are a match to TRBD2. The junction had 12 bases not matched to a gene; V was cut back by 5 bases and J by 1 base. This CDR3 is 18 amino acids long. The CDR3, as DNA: TGTGCCAGCAGTCTTATGGGGTCTGGGACTAGCGGCACAGATACGCAGTATTTT. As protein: CASSLMGSGTSGTDTQYF.

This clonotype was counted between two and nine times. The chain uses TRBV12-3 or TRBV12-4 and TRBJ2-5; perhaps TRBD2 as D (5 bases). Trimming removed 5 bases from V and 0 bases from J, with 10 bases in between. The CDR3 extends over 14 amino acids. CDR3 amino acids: CASSTSDYQETQYF. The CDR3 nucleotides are TGTGCCAGCAGTACCTCGGACTACCAAGAGACCCAGTACTTC.

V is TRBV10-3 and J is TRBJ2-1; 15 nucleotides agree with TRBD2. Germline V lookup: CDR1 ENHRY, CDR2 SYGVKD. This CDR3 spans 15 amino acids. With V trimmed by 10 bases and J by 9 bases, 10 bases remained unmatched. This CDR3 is CATWPGLAGGGEQFF. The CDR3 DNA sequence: TGTGCCACCTGGCCGGGACTAGCGGGAGGAGGTGAGCAGTTCTTC.

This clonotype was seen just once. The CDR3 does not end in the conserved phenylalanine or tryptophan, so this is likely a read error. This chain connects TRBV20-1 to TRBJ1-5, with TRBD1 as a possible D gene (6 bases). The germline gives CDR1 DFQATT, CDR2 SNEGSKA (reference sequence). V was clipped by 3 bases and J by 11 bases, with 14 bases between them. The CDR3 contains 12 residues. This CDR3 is CSARVPRGAQHY. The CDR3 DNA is TGCAGTGCTAGGGTCCCGAGGGGGGCCCAGCATTAT.

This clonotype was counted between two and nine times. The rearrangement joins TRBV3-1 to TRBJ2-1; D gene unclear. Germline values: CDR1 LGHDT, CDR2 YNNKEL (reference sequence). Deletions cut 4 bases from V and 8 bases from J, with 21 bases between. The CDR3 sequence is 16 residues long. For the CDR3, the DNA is TGTGCCAGCAGCCCCAATGGGGAATTGATTAGCCATGAGCAGTTCTTC. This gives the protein CASSPNGELISHEQFF.

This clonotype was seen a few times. The CDR3 DNA sequence: TGTGCCAGCAGCTACAGGGTCAGCAATCAGCCCCAGCATTTT. Protein: CASSYRVSNQPQHF. The V gene is TRBV28, the J gene TRBJ1-5; D possibly corresponds to TRBD1 (6 bases). The CDR3 totals 14 residues. Trimming shortened V by 6 bases and J by 1 base, and 10 bases separated the two germline ends. The germline CDR1 and CDR2 sequences are MDHEN and SYDVKM.

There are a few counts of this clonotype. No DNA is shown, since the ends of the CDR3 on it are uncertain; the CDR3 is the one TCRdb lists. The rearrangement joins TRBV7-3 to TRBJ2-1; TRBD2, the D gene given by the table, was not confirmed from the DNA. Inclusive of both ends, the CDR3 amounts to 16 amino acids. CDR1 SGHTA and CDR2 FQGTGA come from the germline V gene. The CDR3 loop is CASSPWATGTSGSVFF.

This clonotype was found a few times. The CDR3 sequence: CASSERGGGPYNEQFF. CDR3 nucleotide sequence: TGTGCCAGCAGTGAAAGGGGCGGGGGCCCCTACAATGAGCAGTTCTTC. The rearrangement links TRBV6-4 to TRBJ2-1, with D perhaps matching TRBD2 (7 bases). Germline CDR1 MRHNA, CDR2 SNTAGT. The CDR3 consists of 16 residues. V lost 3 bases to trimming and J lost 2 bases, with 14 bases between them.

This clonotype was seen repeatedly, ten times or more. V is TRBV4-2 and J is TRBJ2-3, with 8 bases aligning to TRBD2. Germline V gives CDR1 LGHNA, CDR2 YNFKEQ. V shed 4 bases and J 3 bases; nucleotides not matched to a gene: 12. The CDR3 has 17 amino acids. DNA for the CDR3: TGTGCCAGCAGCCGCTCCCGGACGAGCGGGGGAACAGATACGCAGTATTTT. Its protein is CASSRSRTSGGTDTQYF.

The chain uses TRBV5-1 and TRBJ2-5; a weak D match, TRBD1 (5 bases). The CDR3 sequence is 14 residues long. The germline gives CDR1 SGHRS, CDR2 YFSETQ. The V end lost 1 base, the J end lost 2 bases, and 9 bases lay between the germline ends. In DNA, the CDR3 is TGCGCCAGCAGCTTGAACGCAGGGCAAGAGACCCAGTACTTC. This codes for CASSLNAGQETQYF. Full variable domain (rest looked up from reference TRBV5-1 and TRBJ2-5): KAGVTQTPRYLIKTRGQQVTLSCSPISGHRSVSWYQQTPGQGLQFLFEYFSETQRNKGNFPGRFSGRQFSNSRSEMNVSTLELGDSALYLCASSLNAGQETQYFGPGTRLLVL.

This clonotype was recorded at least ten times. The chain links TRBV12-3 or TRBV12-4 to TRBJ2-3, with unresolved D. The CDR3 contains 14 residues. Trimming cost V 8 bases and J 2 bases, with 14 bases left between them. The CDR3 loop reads CASSSLGSTDTQYF. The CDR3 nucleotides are TGTGCCAGCTCATCTCTAGGGTCCACAGATACGCAGTATTTT.

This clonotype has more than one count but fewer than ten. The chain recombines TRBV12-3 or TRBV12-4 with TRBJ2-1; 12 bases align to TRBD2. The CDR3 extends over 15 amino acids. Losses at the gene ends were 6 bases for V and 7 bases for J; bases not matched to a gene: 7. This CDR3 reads CASRLAGGPHNEQFF. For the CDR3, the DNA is TGTGCCAGCAGGCTAGCGGGAGGGCCGCATAATGAGCAGTTCTTC.

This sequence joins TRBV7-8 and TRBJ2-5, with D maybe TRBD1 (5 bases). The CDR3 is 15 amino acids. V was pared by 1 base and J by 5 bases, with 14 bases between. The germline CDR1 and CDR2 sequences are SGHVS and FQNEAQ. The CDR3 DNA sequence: TGTGCCAGCAGCTTAGTCCAGGGCCCGGCGGAGACCCAGTACTTC. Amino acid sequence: CASSLVQGPAETQYF.

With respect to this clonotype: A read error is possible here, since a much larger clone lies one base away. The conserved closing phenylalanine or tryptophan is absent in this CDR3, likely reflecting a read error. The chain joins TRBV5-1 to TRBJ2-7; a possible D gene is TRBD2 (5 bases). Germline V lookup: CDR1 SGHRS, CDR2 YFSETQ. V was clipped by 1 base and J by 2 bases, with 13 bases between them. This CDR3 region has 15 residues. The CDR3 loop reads CASSLWRSPTYEQYS. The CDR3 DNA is TGCGCCAGCAGCTTGTGGAGGAGCCCTACCTACGAGCAGTACTCC.